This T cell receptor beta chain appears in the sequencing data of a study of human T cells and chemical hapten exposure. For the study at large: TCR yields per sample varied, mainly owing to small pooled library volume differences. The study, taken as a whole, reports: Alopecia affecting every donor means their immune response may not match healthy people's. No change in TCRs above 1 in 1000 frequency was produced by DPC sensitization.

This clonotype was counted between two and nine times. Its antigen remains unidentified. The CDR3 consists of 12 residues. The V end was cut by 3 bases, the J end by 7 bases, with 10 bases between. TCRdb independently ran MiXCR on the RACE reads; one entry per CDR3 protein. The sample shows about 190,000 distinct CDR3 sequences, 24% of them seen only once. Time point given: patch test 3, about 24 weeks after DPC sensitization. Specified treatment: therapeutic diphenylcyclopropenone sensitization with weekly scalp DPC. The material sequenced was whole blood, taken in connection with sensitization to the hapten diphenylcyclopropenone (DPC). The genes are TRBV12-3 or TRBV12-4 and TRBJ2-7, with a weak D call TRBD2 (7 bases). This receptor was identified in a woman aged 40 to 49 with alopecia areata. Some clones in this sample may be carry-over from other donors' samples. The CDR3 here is CASSFEGGEQYF. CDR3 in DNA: TGTGCCAGCAGTTTTGAGGGGGGGGAGCAGTACTTC.